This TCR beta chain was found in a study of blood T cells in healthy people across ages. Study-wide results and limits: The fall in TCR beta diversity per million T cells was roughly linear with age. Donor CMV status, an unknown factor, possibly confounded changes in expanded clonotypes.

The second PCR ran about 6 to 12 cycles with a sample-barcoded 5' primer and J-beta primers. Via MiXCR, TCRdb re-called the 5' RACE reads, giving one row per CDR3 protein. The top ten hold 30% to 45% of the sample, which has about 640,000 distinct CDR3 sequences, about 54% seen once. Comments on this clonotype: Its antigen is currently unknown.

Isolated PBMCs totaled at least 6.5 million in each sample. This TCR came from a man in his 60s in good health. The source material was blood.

The CDR3 nucleotides are TGTGCCAGCAGCCAAGTACCCCAGACTCACTACGAGCAGTACTTC. Its translation is CASSQVPQTHYEQYF. This sequence joins TRBV3-1 and TRBJ2-7, with D uncertain. Looked up from germline, CDR1 is LGHDT and CDR2 is YNNKEL (reference sequence). The V and J ends lost 1 base and 3 bases respectively, with 13 bases between them. CDR3 length: 15 amino acids.